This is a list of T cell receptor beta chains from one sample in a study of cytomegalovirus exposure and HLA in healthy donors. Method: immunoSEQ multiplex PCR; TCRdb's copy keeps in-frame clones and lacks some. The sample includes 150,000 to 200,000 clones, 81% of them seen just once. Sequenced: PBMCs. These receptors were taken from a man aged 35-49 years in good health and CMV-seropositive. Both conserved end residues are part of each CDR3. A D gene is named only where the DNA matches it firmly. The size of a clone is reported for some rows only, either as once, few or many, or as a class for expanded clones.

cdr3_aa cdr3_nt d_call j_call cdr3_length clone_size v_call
CASQGWGSGELFF TGTGCCTCCCAGGGATGGGGATCCGGGGAGCTGTTTTTT . TRBJ2-2 13 . TRBV7-9
CASSIGGGSTDTQYF TGTGCCAGTAGTATCGGGGGAGGGAGCACAGATACGCAGTATTTT TRBD2 TRBJ2-3 15 . TRBV19
CASSLVGGGSYEQYF TGCGCCAGCAGCTTGGTAGGGGGGGGGTCCTACGAGCAGTACTTC . TRBJ2-7 15 . TRBV5-1
CAISPGTSGIVRDTQYF TGTGCCATCAGCCCCGGGACTAGCGGGATTGTAAGAGATACGCAGTATTTT TRBD2 TRBJ2-3 17 . TRBV10-3
CASSAGQGLVYGYTF TGTGCCAGCAGCGCCGGACAGGGATTGGTTTATGGCTACACCTTC TRBD1 TRBJ1-2 15 . TRBV9
CASRRTGDSPLHF TGTGCCAGCAGGAGAACAGGGGACTCACCCCTCCACTTT TRBD1 TRBJ1-6 13 . TRBV27
CASSLYLGGDTGELFF TGTGCCAGCAGCTTATATCTCGGCGGGGACACCGGGGAGCTGTTTTTT . TRBJ2-2 16 once TRBV7-9
CASRGGTSCGEQFF TGTGCCAGCAGGGGTGGGACTAGCTGTGGTGAGCAGTTCTTC . TRBJ2-1 14 . TRBV21-1
CASSTVAGDNEQFF TGTGCCAGCAGCACCGTAGCGGGAGACAATGAGCAGTTCTTC TRBD2 TRBJ2-1 14 . TRBV7-2
CSVGGTYEQYF TGCAGCGTTGGAGGGACCTACGAGCAGTACTTC . TRBJ2-7 11 . TRBV29-1
CASSLSLSSYEQYF TGTGCCAGCAGTTTATCCCTTAGCTCCTACGAGCAGTACTTC . TRBJ2-7 14 . TRBV27
CASSSAGTDGVYGYTF TGTGCCAGCAGTTCAGCCGGGACAGATGGGGTTTATGGCTACACCTTC TRBD1 TRBJ1-2 16 . TRBV28
CASSGLAAPTYEQYF TGTGCCAGCAGCGGACTAGCGGCTCCTACCTACGAGCAGTACTTC TRBD2 TRBJ2-7 15 few TRBV6-1
CASSYSPRGSYEQYF TGTGCCAGCAGTTACTCCCCCCGGGGTTCCTACGAGCAGTACTTC . TRBJ2-7 15 . TRBV6-6
CASSRTGGYEQYF TGTGCCAGTAGTAGGACAGGGGGTTACGAGCAGTACTTC TRBD1 TRBJ2-7 13 . TRBV19
CASSMSTGWNTEAFF TGCGCCAGCAGCATGAGTACAGGGTGGAACACTGAAGCTTTCTTT . TRBJ1-1 15 . TRBV5-1
CASSPGQALAKNIQYF TGTGCCAGCAGCCCCGGACAGGCACTAGCCAAAAACATTCAGTACTTC TRBD1 TRBJ2-4 16 . TRBV7-9
CASSTGLGAYNEQFF TGTGCCAGCAGCACCGGACTAGGGGCTTACAATGAGCAGTTCTTC TRBD2 TRBJ2-1 15 . TRBV9
CSARTGTSGYNEQFF TGCAGCGCTCGAACCGGGACTAGCGGTTACAATGAGCAGTTCTTC TRBD2 TRBJ2-1 15 . TRBV29-1
CASSPPGGAQYF TGCGCCAGCAGTCCCCCGGGAGGTGCCCAGTACTTC TRBD2 TRBJ2-5 12 . TRBV10-2
CASSLRGNTEAFF TGTGCCAGCAGCTTACGGGGGAACACTGAAGCTTTCTTT . TRBJ1-1 13 . TRBV7-8
CASSFIPGGDGYTF TGTGCCAGCAGCTTTATTCCGGGGGGAGACGGCTACACCTTC . TRBJ1-2 14 . TRBV7-9
CASSPGQGDEQFF TGTGCCAGCAGCCCGGGACAGGGCGATGAGCAGTTCTTC TRBD1 TRBJ2-1 13 . TRBV5-4
CASSQRAGSYEQYF TGTGCCAGCAGCCAACGTGCGGGGAGTTACGAGCAGTACTTC . TRBJ2-7 14 once TRBV5-4
CASSEALGETQYF TGTGCCAGCAGTGAAGCGCTCGGAGAGACCCAGTACTTC . TRBJ2-5 13 . TRBV2
CASSLTGMNTEAFF TGTGCCAGCTCACTCACAGGGATGAACACTGAAGCTTTCTTT . TRBJ1-1 14 . TRBV18
CASSLEVGGPFQETQYF TGCGCCAGCAGCTTGGAAGTCGGGGGGCCTTTCCAAGAGACCCAGTACTTC . TRBJ2-5 17 . TRBV5-1
CASSEVTEHNEQFF TGTGCCAGCAGTGAAGTGACAGAACACAATGAGCAGTTCTTC . TRBJ2-1 14 . TRBV25-1
CASSPRGGTDTQYF TGTGCCAGCAGCCCCCGGGGGGGTACAGATACGCAGTATTTT TRBD2 TRBJ2-3 14 . TRBV9
CASRTRDSHYGYTF TGTGCCAGCAGGACCCGGGACAGCCACTATGGCTACACCTTC TRBD1 TRBJ1-2 14 . TRBV6-6
CATSRDRGGSYEQYF TGTGCCACCAGCAGAGATCGAGGCGGCTCCTACGAGCAGTACTTC . TRBJ2-7 15 . TRBV15
CASSPGTVTINEQYF TGTGCCAGCTCCCCAGGGACAGTTACTATCAACGAGCAGTACTTC TRBD1 TRBJ2-7 15 . TRBV18